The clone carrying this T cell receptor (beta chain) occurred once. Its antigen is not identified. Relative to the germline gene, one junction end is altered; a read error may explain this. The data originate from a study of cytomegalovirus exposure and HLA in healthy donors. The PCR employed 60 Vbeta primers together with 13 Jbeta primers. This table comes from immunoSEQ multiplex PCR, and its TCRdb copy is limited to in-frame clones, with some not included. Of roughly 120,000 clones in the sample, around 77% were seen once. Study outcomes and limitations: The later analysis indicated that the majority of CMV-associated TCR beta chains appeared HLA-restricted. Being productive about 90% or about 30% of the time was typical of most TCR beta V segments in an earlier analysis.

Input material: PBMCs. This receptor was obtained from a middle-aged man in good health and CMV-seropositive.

The CDR3 region is CASIVDSGGYTF. CDR3 nucleotide sequence: TGTGCCAGCATCGTAGACTCGGGGGGCTACACCTTC. The V call is TRBV9, the J call TRBJ1-2; no clear D. The CDR3 sequence is 12 residues long. Germline V gene lookup returns CDR1 SGDLS and CDR2 YYNGEE.